The TCR beta chain under discussion was sequenced for a study of blood T cells in healthy people across ages. Findings and limits, study-wide: Older individuals had lower TCR beta diversity per million T cells (the decline was roughly linear).

Every donor provided 9.5 to 10 milliliters of peripheral blood. This clonotype has more than one count but fewer than ten. Its antigen remains unknown. Together with a sample-barcoded 5' primer, a J-beta primer mix was included in a second PCR lasting about 6 to 11 cycles. TCRdb redid the calling of the 5' RACE reads with MiXCR, one entry per CDR3 protein. The data contain 1.4 million to 1.5 million distinct CDR3 sequences, about 43% of them singletons. This sequence originates from a young woman in good health. Sample: blood.

CDR3 DNA sequence: TGCAGTGCTAGGGACTACCAGAGCACAGATACGCAGTATTTT. It codes for CSARDYQSTDTQYF. The rearrangement uses TRBV20-1 and TRBJ2-3; weak D call: TRBD2 (6 bases). The CDR3 is made up of 14 amino acids. Germline CDR1 reads DFQATT; CDR2 reads SNEGSKA (reference sequence). Trimming shortened V by 3 bases and J by 0 bases, and 10 bases separated the two germline ends.